The next 2 T cell receptor beta chains were all read from a single sample in a study of blood T cell repertoires in COVID-19. The table came from immunoSEQ multiplex PCR; TCRdb's copy has only in-frame clones and leaves some out. The sample has 300,000 or so clones; around 92% are singletons. The sample comprised PBMCs or T cells enriched from blood (not recorded which). The source of these receptors is a woman aged 50 to 60 who had been exposed to COVID-19.

This rearrangement joins TRBV11-2 to TRBJ2-3, with 7 positions matching TRBD1. This CDR3 has 14 amino acids. From germline, CDR1 is SGHAT and CDR2 FQNNGV. After removal of 6 bases from V and 1 base from J, the junction contained 4 bases not matched to a gene. CDR3 loop: CASRTGMGTDTQYF. The DNA for the CDR3 is TGTGCCAGCAGGACAGGGATGGGCACAGATACGCAGTATTTT.

The V and J genes are TRBV19 and TRBJ1-2; the match to TRBD1 covers 8 bases. Trimming cost V 4 bases and J 4 bases; bases outside gene matches: 8. The CDR3 has 15 amino acids. The germline V gene has CDR1 LNHDA and CDR2 SQIVND (reference sequence). CDR3 region: CASSTRTGPFYGYTF. The CDR3 nucleotides read TGTGCCAGTAGTACGCGGACAGGGCCTTTCTATGGCTACACCTTC.